The clone carrying this T cell receptor beta chain was observed a handful of times. Sequenced by immunoSEQ multiplex PCR; TCRdb stores in-frame clones only, minus some. The sample contains around 150,000 clones, about 88% of which appear only once. The study drew participants aged about 18 to 90 years from 24 US areas. This record belongs to a study of blood T cell repertoires in COVID-19. The receptor was isolated from a man over 45 who had recovered from COVID-19. Material for sequencing was PBMCs or T cells enriched from blood (not recorded which).

DNA of the CDR3: TGTGCCAGCCGCCAGTCTGGGGCTGGAGATACGCAGTATTTT. Translating gives CASRQSGAGDTQYF. The J gene is TRBJ2-3, the V gene TRBV7-2; a weak D match, TRBD1 (5 bases). The CDR3 runs 14 residues. The germline V gene has CDR1 SGHTA and CDR2 FQGNSA. Trimming cost V 8 bases and J 5 bases, with 17 bases left between them.